The present entry profiles one T cell receptor beta chain with its context. The antigen is not known. V gave up 0 bases and J gave up 2 bases, with 9 bases separating them. Germline CDR1 reads SGDLS; CDR2 reads YYNGEE. CDR3 length: 14 amino acids. The data were taken from a study of identifying expanded T cells in peripheral blood. During the collection period, no donor immune events like infections were recorded. Libraries were prepared by immunoSEQ multiplex PCR; TCRdb keeps only in-frame clonotypes and omits some of them. The sample lists roughly 86,000 clones, 85% seen once, with around 4.3% in the top ten. Findings of the study overall: Technical replicates showed roughly 1.2 changed clones; approximately two weeks roughly 18; four weeks 19. Clone count variance between approximately two-week samples rose with total template count.

The receptor's source is a person aged 18-70 years in good health. Sequenced input: blood. The V call is TRBV9, the J call TRBJ2-7; possible D gene TRBD1, 5 bases. In nucleotides, the CDR3 is TGTGCCAGCAGCGTAGATGGACAACCCTACGAGCAGTACTTC. Its protein product is CASSVDGQPYEQYF.